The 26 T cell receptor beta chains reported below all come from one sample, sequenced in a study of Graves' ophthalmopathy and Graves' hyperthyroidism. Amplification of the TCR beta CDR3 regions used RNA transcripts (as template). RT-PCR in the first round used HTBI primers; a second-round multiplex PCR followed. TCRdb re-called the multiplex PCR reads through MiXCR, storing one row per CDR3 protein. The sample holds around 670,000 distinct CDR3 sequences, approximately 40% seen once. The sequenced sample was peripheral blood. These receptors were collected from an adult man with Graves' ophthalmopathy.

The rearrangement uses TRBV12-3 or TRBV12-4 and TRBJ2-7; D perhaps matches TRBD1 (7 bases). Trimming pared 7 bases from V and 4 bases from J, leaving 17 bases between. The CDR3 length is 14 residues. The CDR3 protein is CASNPGGYGYEQYF. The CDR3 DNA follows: TGTGCCAGCAATCCAGGGGGGTATGGGTACGAGCAGTACTTC.

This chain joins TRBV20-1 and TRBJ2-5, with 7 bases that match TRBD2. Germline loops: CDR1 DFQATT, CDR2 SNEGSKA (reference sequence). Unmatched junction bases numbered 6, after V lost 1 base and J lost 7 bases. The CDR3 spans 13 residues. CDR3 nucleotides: TGCAGTGCTAGAGGCGTTGCGGGAGTGACCCAGTACTTC. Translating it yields CSARGVAGVTQYF.

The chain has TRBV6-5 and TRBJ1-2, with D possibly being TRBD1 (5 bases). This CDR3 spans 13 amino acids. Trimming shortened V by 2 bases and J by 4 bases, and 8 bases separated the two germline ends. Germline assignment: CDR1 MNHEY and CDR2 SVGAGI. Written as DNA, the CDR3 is TGTGCCAGCAGTTACAACAGGCGCTATGGCTACACCTTC. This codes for CASSYNRRYGYTF.

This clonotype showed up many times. This CDR3 reads CAQREGSGNTIYF. In nucleotides, the CDR3 is TGTGCCCAAAGGGAGGGATCTGGAAACACCATATATTTT. This rearrangement joins TRBV11-2 to TRBJ1-3; no reliable D call. Per germline, CDR1 SGHAT and CDR2 FQNNGV. This CDR3 is 13 amino acids long. V lost 11 bases and J lost 1, with 12 bases in between.

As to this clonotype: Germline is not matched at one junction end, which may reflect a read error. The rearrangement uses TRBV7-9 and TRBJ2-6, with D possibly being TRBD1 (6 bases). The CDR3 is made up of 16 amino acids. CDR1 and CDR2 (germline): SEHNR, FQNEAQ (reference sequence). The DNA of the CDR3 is TGTGCCAGTAGTTACCGGGACAACCGTGGGGCCTACGTCCTGACTTTC. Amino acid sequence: CASSYRDNRGAYVLTF.

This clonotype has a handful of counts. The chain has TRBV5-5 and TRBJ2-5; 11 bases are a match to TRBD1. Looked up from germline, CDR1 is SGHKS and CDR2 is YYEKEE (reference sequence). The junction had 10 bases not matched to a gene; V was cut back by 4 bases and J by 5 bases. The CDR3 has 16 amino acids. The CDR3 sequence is CASSPSLGQGAETQYF. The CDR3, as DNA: TGTGCCAGCAGCCCCTCCTTAGGACAGGGGGCTGAGACCCAGTACTTC.

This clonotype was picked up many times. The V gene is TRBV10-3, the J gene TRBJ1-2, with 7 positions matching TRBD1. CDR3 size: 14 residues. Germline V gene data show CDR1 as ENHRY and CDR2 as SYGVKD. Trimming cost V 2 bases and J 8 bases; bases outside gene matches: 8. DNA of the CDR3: TGTGCCATCAGTGAGGGCGGACAGGCCTCAGGCTACACCTTC. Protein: CAISEGGQASGYTF.

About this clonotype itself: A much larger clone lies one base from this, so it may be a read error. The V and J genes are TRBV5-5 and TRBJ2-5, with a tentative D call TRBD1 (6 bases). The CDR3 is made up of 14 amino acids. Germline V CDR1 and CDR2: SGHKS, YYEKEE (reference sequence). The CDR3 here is CASSSRTVQGTQYF. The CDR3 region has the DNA TGTGCCAGCAGCTCCCGGACAGTACAAGGGACCCAGTACTTC.

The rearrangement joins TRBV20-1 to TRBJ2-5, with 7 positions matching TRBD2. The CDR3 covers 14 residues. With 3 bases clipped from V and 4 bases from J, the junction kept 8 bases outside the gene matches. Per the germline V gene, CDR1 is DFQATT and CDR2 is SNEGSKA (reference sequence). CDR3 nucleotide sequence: TGCAGTGCTAGGGGACGGGAGGCCCGAGAGACCCAGTACTTC. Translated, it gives CSARGREARETQYF.

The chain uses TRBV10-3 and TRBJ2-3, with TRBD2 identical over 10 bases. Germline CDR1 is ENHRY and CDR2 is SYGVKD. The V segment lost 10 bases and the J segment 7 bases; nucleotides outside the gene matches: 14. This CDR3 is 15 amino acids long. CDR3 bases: TGTGCCACCTCCCAGACGAGCGGGGGGGTAAATACGCAGTATTTT. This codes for CATSQTSGGVNTQYF.

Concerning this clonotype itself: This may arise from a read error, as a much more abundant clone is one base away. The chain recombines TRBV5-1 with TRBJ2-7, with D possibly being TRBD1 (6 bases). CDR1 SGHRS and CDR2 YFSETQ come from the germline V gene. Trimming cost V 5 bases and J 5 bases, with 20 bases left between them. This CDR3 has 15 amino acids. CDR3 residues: CASSELKRGIDEQYF. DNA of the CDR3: TGCGCCAGCAGTGAGCTGAAGAGGGGGATCGACGAGCAGTACTTC.

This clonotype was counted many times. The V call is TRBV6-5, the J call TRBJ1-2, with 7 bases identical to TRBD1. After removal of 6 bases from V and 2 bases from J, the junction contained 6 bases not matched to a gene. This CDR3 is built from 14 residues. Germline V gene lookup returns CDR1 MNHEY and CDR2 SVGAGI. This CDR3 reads CASSETGSNYGYTF. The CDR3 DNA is TGTGCCAGCAGCGAGACAGGGTCGAACTATGGCTACACCTTC.

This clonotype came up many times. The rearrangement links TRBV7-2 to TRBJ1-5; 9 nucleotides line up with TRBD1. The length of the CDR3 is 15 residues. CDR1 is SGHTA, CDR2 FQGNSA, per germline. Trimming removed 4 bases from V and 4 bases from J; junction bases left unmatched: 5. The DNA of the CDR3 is TGTGCCAGCAGCTGGAAGGGACAGGGTAATCAGCCCCAGCATTTT. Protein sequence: CASSWKGQGNQPQHF.

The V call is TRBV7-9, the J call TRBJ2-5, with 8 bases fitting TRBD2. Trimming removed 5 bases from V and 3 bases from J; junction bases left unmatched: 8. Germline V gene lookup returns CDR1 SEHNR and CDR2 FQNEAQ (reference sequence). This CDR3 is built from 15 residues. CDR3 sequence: CASSPGTRQEETQYF. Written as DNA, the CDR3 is TGTGCCAGCAGCCCAGGGACTAGACAAGAAGAGACCCAGTACTTC.

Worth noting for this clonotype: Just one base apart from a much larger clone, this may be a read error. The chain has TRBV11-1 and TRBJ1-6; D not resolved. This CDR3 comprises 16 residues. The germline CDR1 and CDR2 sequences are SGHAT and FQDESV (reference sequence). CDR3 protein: CASSLAWSQANSPPHF. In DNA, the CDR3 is TGTGCCAGCAGCTTAGCATGGTCTCAGGCAAATTCACCCCCCCACTTT. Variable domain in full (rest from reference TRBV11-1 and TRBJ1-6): EAEVAQSPRYKITEKSQAVAFWCDPISGHATLYWYRQILGQGPELLVQFQDESVVDDSQLPKDRFSAERLKGVDSTLKIQPAELGDSAMYLCASSLAWSQANSPPHFGNGTRLTVT.

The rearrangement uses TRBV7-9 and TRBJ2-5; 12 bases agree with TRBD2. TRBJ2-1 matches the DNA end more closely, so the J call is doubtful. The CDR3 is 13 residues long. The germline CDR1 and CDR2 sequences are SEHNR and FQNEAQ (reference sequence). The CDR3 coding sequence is TGTGCCAGCAGCACGACTAGCGGGGGCGAGCAGTTCTTC. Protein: CASSTTSGGEQFF.

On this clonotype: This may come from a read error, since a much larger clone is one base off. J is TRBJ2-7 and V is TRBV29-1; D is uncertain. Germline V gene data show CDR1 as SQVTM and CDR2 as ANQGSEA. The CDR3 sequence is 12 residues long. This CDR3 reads CGVEDTGPEQYF. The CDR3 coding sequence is TGCGGCGTTGAAGATACCGGGCCCGAGCAGTACTTC.

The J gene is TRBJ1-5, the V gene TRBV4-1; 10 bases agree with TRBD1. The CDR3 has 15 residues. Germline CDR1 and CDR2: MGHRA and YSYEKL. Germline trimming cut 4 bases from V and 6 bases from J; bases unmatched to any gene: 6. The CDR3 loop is CASSLRDRGPQPQHF. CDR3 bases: TGCGCCAGCAGCCTCCGGGACAGGGGTCCTCAGCCCCAGCATTTT.

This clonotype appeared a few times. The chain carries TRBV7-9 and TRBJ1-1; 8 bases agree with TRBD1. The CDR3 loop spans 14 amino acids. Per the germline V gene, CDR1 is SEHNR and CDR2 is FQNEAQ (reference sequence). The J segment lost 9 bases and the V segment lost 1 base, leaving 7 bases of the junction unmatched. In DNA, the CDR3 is TGTGCCAGCAGCTTAGGTCATGCAGGGGGCCAAGCTTTCTTT. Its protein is CASSLGHAGGQAFF.

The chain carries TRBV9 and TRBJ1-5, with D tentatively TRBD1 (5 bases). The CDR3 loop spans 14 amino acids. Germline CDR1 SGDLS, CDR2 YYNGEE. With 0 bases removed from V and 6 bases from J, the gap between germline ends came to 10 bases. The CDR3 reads CASSVGAGSQPQHF. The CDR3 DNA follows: TGTGCCAGCAGCGTAGGGGCAGGGAGTCAGCCCCAGCATTTT.

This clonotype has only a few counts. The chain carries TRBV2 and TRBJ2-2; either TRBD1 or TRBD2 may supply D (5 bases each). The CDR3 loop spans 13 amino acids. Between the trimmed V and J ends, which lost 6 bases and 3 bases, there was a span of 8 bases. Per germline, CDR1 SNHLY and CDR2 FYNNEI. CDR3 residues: CASRWGHTGELFF. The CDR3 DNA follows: TGTGCCAGCAGATGGGGACACACCGGGGAGCTGTTTTTT.

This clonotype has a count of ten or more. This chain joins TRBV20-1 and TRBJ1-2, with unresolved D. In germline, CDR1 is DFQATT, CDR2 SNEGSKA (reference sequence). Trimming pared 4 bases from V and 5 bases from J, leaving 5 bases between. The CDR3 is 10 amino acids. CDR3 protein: CSATAYGYTF. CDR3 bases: TGCAGTGCTACAGCGTATGGCTACACCTTC.

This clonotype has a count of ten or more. CDR3 bases: TGCAGTGCTAGGCCTCCGGGACAGAACGACTATGGCTACACCTTC. It translates to CSARPPGQNDYGYTF. This sequence joins TRBV20-1 and TRBJ1-2; 7 nucleotides match TRBD1. Germline V gene data show CDR1 as DFQATT and CDR2 as SNEGSKA (reference sequence). The CDR3 contains 15 residues. The junction had 10 bases not matched to a gene; V was cut back by 3 bases and J by 3 bases.

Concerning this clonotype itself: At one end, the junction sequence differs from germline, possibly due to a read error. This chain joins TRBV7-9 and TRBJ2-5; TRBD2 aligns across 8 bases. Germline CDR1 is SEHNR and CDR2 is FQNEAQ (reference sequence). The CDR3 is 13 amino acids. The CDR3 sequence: CASSHGGEETQHF. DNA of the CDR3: TGTGCCAGCAGCCACGGGGGGGAAGAGACCCAGCACTTC.

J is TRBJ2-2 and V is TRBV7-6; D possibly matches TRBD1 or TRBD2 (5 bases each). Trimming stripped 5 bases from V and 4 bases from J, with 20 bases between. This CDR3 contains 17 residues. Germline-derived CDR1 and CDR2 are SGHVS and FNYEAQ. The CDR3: CASSPGGATGITGELFF. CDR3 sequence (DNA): TGTGCCAGCAGCCCAGGTGGGGCCACGGGGATCACCGGGGAGCTGTTTTTT. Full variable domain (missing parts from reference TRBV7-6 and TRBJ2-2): GAGVSQSPRYKVTKRGQDVALRCDPISGHVSLYWYRQALGQGPEFLTYFNYEAQQDKSGLPNDRFSAERPEGSISTLTIQRTEQRDSAMYRCASSPGGATGITGELFFGEGSRLTVL.

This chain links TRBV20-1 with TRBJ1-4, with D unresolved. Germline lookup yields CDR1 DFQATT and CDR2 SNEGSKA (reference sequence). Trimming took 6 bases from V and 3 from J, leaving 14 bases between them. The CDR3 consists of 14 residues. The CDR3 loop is CSASIGSANEKLFF. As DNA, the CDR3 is TGCAGTGCGTCGATCGGTAGCGCTAATGAAAAACTGTTTTTT.